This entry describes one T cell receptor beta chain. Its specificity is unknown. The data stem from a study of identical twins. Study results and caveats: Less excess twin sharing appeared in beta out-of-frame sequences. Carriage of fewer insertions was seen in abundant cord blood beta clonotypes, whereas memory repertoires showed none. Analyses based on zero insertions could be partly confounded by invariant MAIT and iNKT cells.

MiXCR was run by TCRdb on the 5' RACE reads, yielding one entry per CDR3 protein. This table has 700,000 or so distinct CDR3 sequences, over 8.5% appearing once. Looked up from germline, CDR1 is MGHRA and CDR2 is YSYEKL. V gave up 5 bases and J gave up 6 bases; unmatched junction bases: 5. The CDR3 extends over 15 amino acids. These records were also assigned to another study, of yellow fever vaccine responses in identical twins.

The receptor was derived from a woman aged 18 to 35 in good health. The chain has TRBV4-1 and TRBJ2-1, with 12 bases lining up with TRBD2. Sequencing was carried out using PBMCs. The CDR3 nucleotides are TGCGCCAGCAGCTTTACTAGCGGGAGGAGCAATGAGCAGTTCTTC. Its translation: CASSFTSGRSNEQFF.